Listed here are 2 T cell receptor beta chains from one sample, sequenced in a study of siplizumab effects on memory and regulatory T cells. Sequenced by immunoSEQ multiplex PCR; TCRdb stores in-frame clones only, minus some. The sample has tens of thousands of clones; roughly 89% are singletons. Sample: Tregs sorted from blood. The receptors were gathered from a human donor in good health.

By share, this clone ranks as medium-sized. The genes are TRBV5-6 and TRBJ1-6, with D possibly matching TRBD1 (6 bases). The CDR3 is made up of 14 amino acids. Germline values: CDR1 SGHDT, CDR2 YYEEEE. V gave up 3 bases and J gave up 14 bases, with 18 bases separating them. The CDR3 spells CASSSGQSAFTLHF. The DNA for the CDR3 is TGTGCCAGCAGCTCTGGACAGTCGGCCTTCACCCTCCACTTT.

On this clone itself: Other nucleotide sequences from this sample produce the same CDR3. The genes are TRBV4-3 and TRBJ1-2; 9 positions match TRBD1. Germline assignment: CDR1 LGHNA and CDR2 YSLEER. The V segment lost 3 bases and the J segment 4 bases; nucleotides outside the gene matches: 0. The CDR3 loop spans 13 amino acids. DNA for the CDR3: TGCGCCAGCAGCCAGGACAGGGGCTATGGCTACACCTTC. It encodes CASSQDRGYGYTF.